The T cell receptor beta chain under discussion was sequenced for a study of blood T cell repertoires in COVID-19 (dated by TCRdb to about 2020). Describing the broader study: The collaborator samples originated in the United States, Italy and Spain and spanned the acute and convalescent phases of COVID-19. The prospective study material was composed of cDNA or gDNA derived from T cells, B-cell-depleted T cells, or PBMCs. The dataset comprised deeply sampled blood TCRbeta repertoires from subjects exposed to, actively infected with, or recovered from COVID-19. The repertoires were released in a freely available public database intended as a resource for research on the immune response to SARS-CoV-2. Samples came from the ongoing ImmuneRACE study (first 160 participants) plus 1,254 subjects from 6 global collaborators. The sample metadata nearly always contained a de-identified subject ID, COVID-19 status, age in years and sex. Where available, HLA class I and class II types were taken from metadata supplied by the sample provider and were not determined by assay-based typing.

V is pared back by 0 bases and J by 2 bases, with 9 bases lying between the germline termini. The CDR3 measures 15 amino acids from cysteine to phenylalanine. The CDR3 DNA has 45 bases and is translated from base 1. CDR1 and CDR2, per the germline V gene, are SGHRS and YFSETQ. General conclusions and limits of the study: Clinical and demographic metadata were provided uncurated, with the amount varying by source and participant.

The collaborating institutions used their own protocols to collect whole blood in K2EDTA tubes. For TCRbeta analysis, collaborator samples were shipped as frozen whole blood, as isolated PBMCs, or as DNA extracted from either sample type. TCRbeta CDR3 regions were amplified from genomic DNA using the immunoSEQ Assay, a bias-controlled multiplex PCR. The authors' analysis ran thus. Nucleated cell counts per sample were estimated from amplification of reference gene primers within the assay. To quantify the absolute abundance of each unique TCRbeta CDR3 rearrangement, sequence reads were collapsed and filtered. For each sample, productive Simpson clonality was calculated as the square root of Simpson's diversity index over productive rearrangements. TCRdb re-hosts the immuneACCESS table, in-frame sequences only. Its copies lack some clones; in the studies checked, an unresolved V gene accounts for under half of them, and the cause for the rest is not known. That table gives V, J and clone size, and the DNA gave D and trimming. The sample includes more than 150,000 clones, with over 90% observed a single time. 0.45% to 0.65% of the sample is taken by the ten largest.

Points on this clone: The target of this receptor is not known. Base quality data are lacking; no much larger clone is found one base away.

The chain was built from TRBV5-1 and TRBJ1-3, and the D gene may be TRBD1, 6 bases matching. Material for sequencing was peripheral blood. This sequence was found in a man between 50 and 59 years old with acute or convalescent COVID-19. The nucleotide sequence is TGCGCCAGCAGCTTGGCCGGGACACCTGGAAACACCATATATTTT. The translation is CASSLAGTPGNTIYF.